A selection of T cell receptor beta chains follows, all from one sample in a study of T-cell memory formation after mild COVID-19. TCRdb reanalysed the 5' RACE reads using MiXCR and keeps one entry per CDR3 protein. The sample has fewer than 600,000 distinct CDR3 sequences, about a fifth seen once. Input material: PBMCs or a T cell subset sorted from them (not recorded which). The receptors originated from an adult woman who had mild COVID-19 (a few samples of this study predate the infection). Cell type and time point are not known. Each CDR3 is given with its conserved first and last residue. A D gene is named only where the DNA matches it firmly. Rows may omit the clone size; those that give it use once, few, many or a size class.

D	size	J	V	DNA	CDR3
NA	NA	TRBJ2-1	TRBV5-1	TGCGCCAGCAGCGGGGGAGAGAGCTCCTACAATGAGCAGTTCTTC	CASSGGESSYNEQFF
TRBD2	NA	TRBJ2-1	TRBV5-1	TGCGCCAGCAGCCCTACTAGCGGGCTCAGCCCCGAGCAGTTCTTC	CASSPTSGLSPEQFF
NA	once	TRBJ2-3	TRBV11-2	TGTGCCAGCAGCTTAGATGCGGGGCGCACAGATACGCAGTATTTT	CASSLDAGRTDTQYF
NA	NA	TRBJ2-3	TRBV5-1	TGCGCCAGCAGCTTGGCCGACGGCACAGATACGCAGTATTTT	CASSLADGTDTQYF
NA	few	TRBJ2-3	TRBV2	TGTGCCAGCAGGAGCAGAGGCGGTGACACAGATACGCAGTATTTT	CASRSRGGDTDTQYF
NA	few	TRBJ2-1	TRBV6-2/TRBV6-3	TGTGCCAGCAGTTACTCATGGTTGGCTTTTGGGTTCTTC	CASSYSWLAFGFF
NA	once	TRBJ1-4	TRBV7-9	TGTGCCAGCAGCTCCCGACAGGTCGTCAGTGAAAAACTGTTTTTT	CASSSRQVVSEKLFF
TRBD1	NA	TRBJ1-2	TRBV5-1	TGCGCCAGCAGCTTTTCAGGGGGCGGCTATGGCTACACCTTC	CASSFSGGGYGYTF
TRBD1	few	TRBJ1-5	TRBV24-1	TGTGCCACCAGTGATACCACAGGGGACTGGGTCCAGCCCCAGCATTTT	CATSDTTGDWVQPQHF
TRBD1	NA	TRBJ2-1	TRBV3-1	TGTGCCAGCAGCCCTACTCTCTCAGGGGGCTCCTACAATGAGCAGTTCTTC	CASSPTLSGGSYNEQFF
TRBD2	few	TRBJ2-5	TRBV7-9	TGTGCCAGCAGCTTCGGACTAGCGGGGAGAAGGGGAGAGACCCAGTACTTC	CASSFGLAGRRGETQYF
NA	NA	TRBJ1-2	TRBV19	TGTGCCAGCTTCCAGGGTCTAGACTATGGCTACACCTTC	CASFQGLDYGYTF
TRBD1	few	TRBJ2-7	TRBV14	TGTGCCAGCAGCCAAGGGACAGGGGCCTACTACGAGCAGTACTTC	CASSQGTGAYYEQYF
NA	NA	TRBJ2-3	TRBV27	TGTGCCAGCGGAGCAGGGAGATACGATACGCAGTATTTT	CASGAGRYDTQYF
NA	few	TRBJ2-7	TRBV20-1	TGCAGTGCTATCCGGGACGGCCCCTACGAGCAGTACTTC	CSAIRDGPYEQYF